This T cell receptor beta chain was observed in a study of T cell responses to AZD1222 COVID-19 vaccine. The germline V gene has CDR1 LGHDT and CDR2 YNNKEL (reference sequence). The CDR3 runs 17 residues. The ends lost 2 bases at V and 2 bases at J; junction bases unmatched: 6. Clones were read by immunoSEQ multiplex PCR, and TCRdb kept only the in-frame ones, dropping some. The sample consists of roughly 150,000 clones, around 84% of them appearing once. A note on this clone: Its antigen remains unknown.

Study-level results: With dominance at 160-218 and 743-854, vaccine-associated CD4 TCRs spanned spike. Unmutated variant regions are reportedly the target of nearly half of TCRs that are spike-specific. None of the repertoires were sampled until the peak T cell response had passed.

This chain uses TRBV3-1 (or the pseudogene TRBV3-2) with TRBJ1-5; TRBD1 matches at 10 bases. The material sequenced was peripheral blood, taken on day 0 of AZD1222 vaccination. The TCR comes from an adult in good health. CDR3 coding DNA: TGTGCCAGCAGCCAATCCCTCGGGACAGGGGGCAATCAGCCCCAGCATTTT. This codes for CASSQSLGTGGNQPQHF.